This T cell receptor beta chain originates from a study of blood T cell repertoires in COVID-19 (dated by TCRdb to the early 2020s). Turning to the overall study: Collaborator samples came from the United States, Italy and Spain and covered acute and convalescent phases of COVID-19. The material from the prospective study consisted of cDNA or gDNA derived from T cells, B-cell-depleted T cells, or PBMCs. The dataset comprised deeply sampled blood TCRbeta repertoires from subjects exposed to, actively infected with, or recovered from COVID-19. A freely available public database, intended as a resource for researchers studying the immune response to SARS-CoV-2, is where the repertoires were released. The samples were drawn from the first 160 participants of the ongoing ImmuneRACE study and from about 1,200 subjects provided by 6 global collaborators. Nearly every sample came with metadata listing a de-identified subject ID, COVID-19 status, age in years and sex. Where HLA class I and class II types were available, the types were taken from metadata supplied by the sample provider, not from assay-based typing. What the study reported, not specific to this receptor: The quantity of clinical and demographic metadata differed by source and by participant and was supplied without curation.

Enrolling through a virtual design, the prospective study's participants ranged in age from about 18 to 89 years and lived across 20 to 25 United States geographic areas. Cohort assignment in the prospective study relied on participant-reported clinical history from a screening survey and a study questionnaire. In the prospective study, whole blood, serum and a nasopharyngeal or oropharyngeal swab were collected from each participant by mobile phlebotomists. Prospective study participants could optionally give additional blood draws and questionnaires over an approximately 2-month period. Before DNA extraction, prospective study blood samples were shipped either frozen or at room temperature. The immunoSEQ Assay, a bias-controlled multiplex PCR, was used to amplify TCRbeta CDR3 regions from genomic DNA. Regarding the original processing steps: Nucleated cell counts per sample were estimated from amplification of reference gene primers within the assay. To quantify the absolute abundance of each unique TCRbeta CDR3 rearrangement, sequence reads were collapsed and filtered. Productive Simpson clonality was computed per sample as the square root of Simpson's diversity index over productive rearrangements. TCRdb took over this immuneACCESS table, retaining in-frame rearrangements with V and J assigned. Such tables are incomplete; in checked studies, under half of the missing clones stem from an unresolved V gene, and the remainder is unexplained. V and J calls and clone size are those listed in that table; D and trimming were worked out from the DNA. The sample data list under 150,000 clones, and 80% to 90% of these were observed just once. The top ten constitute 2.4% of the sample.

About this clone: Its antigen is currently not known. No qualities accompany the bases; no much larger clone lies one base away.

For CDR1 and CDR2, the germline V gene (reference sequence) lists LNHDA and SQIVND. CDR3 length: 15 amino acids, cysteine to phenylalanine. Only the CDR3 DNA is retained, 45 bases long and in frame from the first base. Trimming removed 1 base from V and 3 bases from J, leaving 11 bases between the germline ends. This TCR was recovered from a man aged 40-49 years with acute COVID-19. The chain is encoded by TRBV19 joined to TRBJ2-3, with TRBD2 perhaps the D gene, on 5 matching bases. The sample consisted of PBMCs or T cells enriched from blood (not recorded which). The CDR3 has the sequence CASSIVPSRTDTQYF. The sequenced DNA is TGTGCCAGTAGTATAGTTCCTAGCCGAACAGATACGCAGTATTTT.